This T cell receptor (beta chain) was identified in a study of cytomegalovirus exposure and HLA in healthy donors. The overall study: Genotyping showed roughly 83% of over 350 donors falling in the Caucasian-associated ancestry cluster.

Germline values: CDR1 SGHTA, CDR2 FQGNSA. V was pared by 5 bases and J by 5 bases, with 9 bases of the junction left unmatched. This CDR3 comprises 15 residues. 13 Jbeta primers and 60 Vbeta primers were used for the PCR. Clones were read by immunoSEQ multiplex PCR, and TCRdb kept only the in-frame ones, dropping some. Here the sample spans over 110,000 clones, roughly three quarters being singletons. General study findings and limits: A later analysis by the authors found several of the most significant clusters apparently linked to common viral pathogens. In vitro work confirmed that a few CMV-associated chains recognize CMV antigens. Under 20,000 TCR beta sequences were associated with HLA alleles at 0.05 false discovery rate in a later analysis.

Turning to this clone: Antigen unknown.

The chain links TRBV7-2 to TRBJ2-1; 7 nucleotides align to TRBD1. The clonotype was recovered from a female donor in good health and CMV-seronegative. The sequencing input was PBMCs. The CDR3 protein is CASSLTRGINNEQFF. As DNA, the CDR3 is TGTGCCAGCAGCCTGACCAGGGGGATCAACAATGAGCAGTTCTTC.